This T cell receptor beta chain comes out of a study of T cell responses to AZD1222 COVID-19 vaccine. Method: immunoSEQ multiplex PCR; TCRdb's copy keeps in-frame clones and lacks some. In the table there are 120,000 or so clones, 75% to 90% of which are singletons. The V and J ends lost 0 bases and 6 bases respectively, with 10 bases between them. This CDR3 is built from 14 residues. The germline V gene encodes CDR1 SGHTS and CDR2 YDEGEE. The sample holds one count of this clone. The sample here was peripheral blood, taken on day 0 of AZD1222 vaccination. The genes are TRBV5-8 and TRBJ2-1; D unclear. The sequence came from an adult in good health. CDR3 loop: CASSLDLVANEQFF. CDR3 sequence (DNA): TGTGCCAGCAGCTTGGATCTAGTTGCCAATGAGCAGTTCTTC.